These 16 T cell receptor beta chains came from one sample sequenced in a study of post-analysis software for immune sequencing data. General study findings and limits: Five TRBV segments were significantly more frequent in patients than in controls. TRBV5-6, TRBV5-1 and TRBV20-1 were among these segments.

Their specific antigens are unknown. TCR beta cDNA libraries included unique molecular identifiers. TCRdb fed the PCR reads into MiXCR, producing one record per CDR3 protein. This sample carries roughly 430,000 distinct CDR3 sequences, roughly 38% of them seen once, and the ten largest clones take 7.5% to 8.5%. The sequencing input was blood. These receptors were taken from a girl aged 2-10 years with multiple sclerosis.

This clonotype turned up a few times. The rearrangement uses TRBV5-1 and TRBJ2-7; 9 nucleotides agree with TRBD1. Germline CDR1 reads SGHRS; CDR2 reads YFSETQ. The V segment lost 4 bases and the J segment 3 bases; nucleotides outside the gene matches: 11. This CDR3 has 16 residues. The CDR3 nucleotides read TGCGCCAGCAGCCTCCAGGTCGGGACAGGGTTCTACGAGCAGTACTTC. Translating gives CASSLQVGTGFYEQYF. Together with reference TRBV5-1 and TRBJ2-7, the CDR3 gives the full variable domain: KAGVTQTPRYLIKTRGQQVTLSCSPISGHRSVSWYQQTPGQGLQFLFEYFSETQRNKGNFPGRFSGRQFSNSRSEMNVSTLELGDSALYLCASSLQVGTGFYEQYFGPGTRLTVT.

The chain carries TRBV14 and TRBJ2-7; D is uncertain. The J call may be faulty, since TRBJ2-5 better matches the DNA end. The germline V gene encodes CDR1 SGHDN and CDR2 FVKESK. This CDR3 comprises 17 residues. The CDR3 protein is CASSQDKWLRYQETQYF. Here the CDR3 DNA reads TGTGCCAGCAGCCAAGATAAATGGCTTAGGTATCAAGAGACCCAGTACTTC.

The table lists this clonotype with a few counts. The chain has TRBV4-1 and TRBJ1-2; D unresolved. With 1 base removed from V and 3 bases from J, the gap between germline ends came to 9 bases. The CDR3 totals 14 residues. CDR1 is MGHRA, CDR2 YSYEKL, per germline. DNA of the CDR3: TGCGCCAGCAGCCAAGCCCGCAGTTACTATGGCTACACCTTC. Translation: CASSQARSYYGYTF.

The J gene is TRBJ2-1, the V gene TRBV12-3 or TRBV12-4; no clear D. The CDR3 totals 13 residues. Trimming cost V 0 bases and J 5 bases, with 5 bases left between them. The CDR3: CASSLAENNEQFF. CDR3 DNA: TGTGCCAGCAGTTTAGCGGAGAACAATGAGCAGTTCTTC.

This clonotype was counted only a few times. The chain joins TRBV12-3 or TRBV12-4 to TRBJ2-7; 7 nucleotides match TRBD2. This CDR3 contains 14 residues. The V gene end was trimmed by 3 bases and the J gene end by 2 bases; junction bases not matched to a gene: 4. The CDR3: CASSFREGPYEQYF. The CDR3 coding sequence is TGTGCCAGCAGTTTCAGGGAGGGACCCTACGAGCAGTACTTC.

This clonotype showed up just a few times. J is TRBJ2-5 and V is TRBV6-6; D unresolved. TRBJ2-7 matches the DNA end more closely, so the J call is doubtful. This CDR3 has 14 residues. Germline loops: CDR1 MNHNY, CDR2 SVGAGI (reference sequence). CDR3 bases: TGTGCCAGCAGTTACTCGATAGCAGGCGGCGAGCAGTACTTC. Protein product: CASSYSIAGGEQYF.

This chain connects TRBV6-5 to TRBJ1-1, with TRBD1 identical over 7 bases. J gave up 1 base and V 5 bases, and 4 bases lay outside the gene matches. Germline V CDR1 and CDR2: MNHEY, SVGAGI. The CDR3 runs to 14 residues. DNA of the CDR3: TGTGCCAGCAGTGCGGGACAGCCGAACACTGAAGCTTTCTTT. Protein product: CASSAGQPNTEAFF.

The gene calls are TRBV12-3 or TRBV12-4 and TRBJ2-1; D is possibly TRBD2 (5 bases). The CDR3 length is 14 residues. With 6 bases removed from V and 5 bases from J, the gap between germline ends came to 14 bases. The chain's CDR3 is CASSPRGPHNEQFF. CDR3 coding DNA: TGTGCCAGCAGCCCCCGAGGGCCTCACAATGAGCAGTTCTTC.

This clonotype was seen only a few times. The rearrangement joins TRBV7-2 to TRBJ2-7; 10 bases match TRBD2. The J segment lost 3 bases and the V segment lost 5 bases, leaving 7 bases of the junction unmatched. CDR1 is SGHTA and CDR2 is FQGNSA in the germline V gene. The CDR3 covers 15 residues. The CDR3 sequence is CASSPGLANGYEQYF. DNA of the CDR3: TGTGCCAGCAGCCCGGGACTAGCGAACGGCTACGAGCAGTACTTC.

This clonotype was detected only a few times. The rearrangement uses TRBV28 and TRBJ2-1, with D hard to call. V was shortened by 6 bases and J by 3 bases, with 3 bases between the two germline ends. The CDR3 covers 11 residues. CDR1 and CDR2 from the germline V gene are MDHEN and SYDVKM. CDR3 amino acids: CASRNYNEQFF. The CDR3 nucleotides read TGTGCCAGCAGAAACTACAATGAGCAGTTCTTC.

The chain carries TRBV11-2 and TRBJ1-2; 7 nucleotides agree with TRBD1. Germline V gene data show CDR1 as SGHAT and CDR2 as FQNNGV. V trimming: 0 bases; J trimming: 5 bases; junction bases outside the gene matches: 6. The CDR3 loop spans 15 amino acids. This chain's CDR3 is CASSLDGTEGYGYTF. CDR3 DNA sequence: TGTGCCAGCAGCTTAGATGGGACAGAAGGATATGGCTACACCTTC.

The chain uses TRBV11-2 and TRBJ2-7; TRBD2 aligns across 10 bases. The CDR3 totals 16 residues. Germline-derived CDR1 and CDR2 are SGHAT and FQNNGV. The J segment lost 3 bases and the V segment lost 1 base, leaving 6 bases of the junction unmatched. The CDR3 region is CASSLVAGGGIYEQYF. CDR3 in DNA: TGTGCCAGCAGCTTAGTAGCGGGAGGCGGGATCTACGAGCAGTACTTC.

This clonotype was seen more than once but under ten times. This chain joins TRBV15 and TRBJ2-1, with no clear D. Germline V gene lookup returns CDR1 LNHNV and CDR2 YYDKDF (reference sequence). The CDR3 extends over 14 amino acids. The V and J ends lost 6 bases and 2 bases respectively, with 11 bases between them. The chain's CDR3 is CATRLSYTYNEQFF. In DNA form, the CDR3 reads TGTGCCACCAGGCTTAGTTATACCTACAATGAGCAGTTCTTC. The variable domain in full, with the rest retrieved from reference TRBV15 and TRBJ2-1, is DAMVIQNPRYQVTQFGKPVTLSCSQTLNHNVMYWYQQKSSQAPKLLFHYYDKDFNNEADTPDNFQSRRPNTSFCFLDIRSPGLGDTAMYLCATRLSYTYNEQFFGPGTRLTVL.

The chain has TRBV5-1 and TRBJ2-7; D gene ambiguous. Germline V lookup: CDR1 SGHRS, CDR2 YFSETQ. The CDR3 sequence is 14 residues long. Trimming shortened V by 2 bases and J by 2 bases, and 11 bases separated the two germline ends. CDR3 DNA: TGCGCCAGCAGCTTATCCGTAGTAGCCTACGAGCAGTACTTC. Translation gives CASSLSVVAYEQYF.

In regard to this clonotype: One end of the junction does not line up with germline, which may come from a read error. The chain has TRBV9 and TRBJ2-7; D possibly uses TRBD1 or TRBD2 (6 bases each). Germline-derived CDR1 and CDR2 are SGDLS and YYNGEE. The CDR3 runs to 14 residues. Here the CDR3 reads CASSAYRDSCEQYF. CDR3 nucleotides: TGTGCCAGCAGCGCCTACAGGGACTCCTGCGAGCAGTACTTC.

This clonotype was detected a few times. The V and J genes are TRBV9 and TRBJ2-1; possible D gene TRBD1, 6 bases. Trimming cost V 4 bases and J 7 bases, with 24 bases left between them. There are 17 residues in the CDR3. CDR1 is SGDLS, CDR2 YYNGEE, per germline. The CDR3 protein is CASSIYRTAGGKNEQFF. CDR3 nucleotides: TGTGCCAGCAGCATTTACAGGACAGCTGGGGGTAAAAATGAGCAGTTCTTC.